This record concerns one TCR beta chain sequence. Its antigen remains unknown. V lost 0 bases and J lost 14, with 11 bases in between. The CDR3 runs to 12 residues. The germline gives CDR1 MNHNY, CDR2 SVGAGI (reference sequence). TCRdb recomputed calls from the 5' RACE reads with MiXCR, one row per CDR3 protein. The table includes more than 150,000 distinct CDR3 sequences, about 18% detected once. This sample is part of a study of T-cell memory formation after mild COVID-19. Findings of the study overall: Clones contracting over day 15 to 85 were CD4/CD8 balanced, with later expanders leaning CD4+.

This sequence was found in a man between 18 and 35 years old who had mild COVID-19 (a few samples of this study predate the infection). Cell type and time point are not known. The genes are TRBV6-6 and TRBJ2-1, with a tentative D call TRBD2 (5 bases). Sequencing used PBMCs or a T cell subset sorted from them (not recorded which). DNA of the CDR3: TGTGCCAGCAGTTACTCCGGGGATAGTAAGTTCTTC. Encoded protein: CASSYSGDSKFF.